The source of this T cell receptor beta chain is a study of shared clonotypes between healthy human individuals. The study, taken as a whole, reports: With few donors, the genetic and exposure-history diversity represented was limited.

Sequencing used immunoSEQ multiplex PCR; TCRdb keeps in-frame clones, though not all of them. The sample consists of hundreds of thousands of clones, 95% to 98% of them appearing once. Trimming pared 2 bases from V and 0 bases from J, leaving 7 bases between. This CDR3 has 13 residues. Germline lookup yields CDR1 GTSNPN and CDR2 SVGIG (reference sequence). This clone was found a few times. Antigen specificity is unknown. The J gene is TRBJ1-1, the V gene TRBV30; no definite D call. The sequence was collected from a woman under 40 in good health. The sample taken for sequencing was naive CD4+ T cells sorted from blood. Specified subset: CD45RA+ positively selected. CDR3 loop: CAWSTGLNTEAFF. The CDR3 DNA follows: TGTGCCTGGAGTACGGGGTTGAACACTGAAGCTTTCTTT.